The source of this TCR beta chain is a study of T cell responses to AZD1222 COVID-19 vaccine (dated by TCRdb to 2020 to 2023). Context from the whole study: A total of 230 to 250 trial participants underwent TCR sequencing, of whom 200 to 220 received two doses of AZD1222 and about 26 received two doses of the MenACWY control vaccine. Enrollment into the trials was organized by age into subgroups of 18-55, 56-69 and 70-plus years, and those subgroups contained about 160, 30 and 59 TCR-sequenced participants, respectively. General findings and caveats noted by the study authors: Only a handful of AZD1222 recipients were SARS-CoV-2 seropositive at baseline, limiting conclusions about previously exposed vaccinees. A significant rise in spike-specific TCR breadth and depth was observed after two AZD1222 doses relative to day 0 and relative to MenACWY recipients. Participants were mostly white British and included more females than males, and it was suggested by the authors that clonal diversity may have been underestimated. No day 14 peak-response samples were available, so repertoires were characterized only after the peak T cell response. Reportedly, almost half of the unique spike-specific TCRs recognized epitopes lying outside the regions that are mutated in the B.1.351 and B.1.1.7 variants. The 56-69-year group was small, and its depth increase did not reach significance, likely because of low power. CD4 TCRs associated with the vaccine covered the entire spike protein, and the dominant responses were in regions 160-218 and 743-854.

The CDR3 regions of human TCRbeta chains were analyzed by immunosequencing. Per the authors' processing: TCRs in the repertoires were compared against a reference library of SARS-CoV-2-specific TCRs that had been generated with the MIRA antigen-specificity platform. Breadth was defined as the fraction of unique TCRs that were SARS-CoV-2-associated, and depth was defined as the fraction of total T cells that were SARS-CoV-2-associated. Using the MIRA data, each spike-specific TCR was assigned both to the spike region to which the TCR was reactive and to a CD4 or CD8 class. Log10-transformed breadth and depth values were compared by one-way ANOVA with Sidak's multiple comparisons tests. Imported from immuneACCESS, the table was reduced by TCRdb to in-frame sequences with V and J called. These copies leave out some clones; in studies compared against another copy, an unresolved V gene accounts for under half, and the cause of the remainder is not known. That table supplies the V and J calls and clone size; D and trimming were determined from the DNA. This sample has around 60,000 clones in its table, and about four fifths of those were observed once. The ten largest account for 26% of the sample.

The time point label on this specimen signifies: about 28 days (+/-7) after the second vaccine dose. AZD1222 recipients given second doses at about 4 weeks or at about 12 weeks were pooled, since spike-specific TCR depth and breadth were not found to differ between the two schedules. Vaccinee samples came from UK trials COV001 and COV002, including a single-blind randomized controlled phase 2/3 trial of AZD1222 (ChAdOx1 nCoV-19) in healthy adults. For TCRbeta chain sequencing, PBMC samples from trial participants were taken at day 0 and at day 28 after the second dose. The CDR3 spans 16 residues, from the cysteine through the phenylalanine. Only the CDR3 region is kept as DNA, spanning 48 bases read in frame from base 1. Cut back by 7 bases and 2 bases, the V and J ends lie 22 bases apart. Via the germline V gene, CDR1 is SGHRS and CDR2 YFSETQ. Regarding this clone: This clone's antigen is unknown. Qualities for individual bases were not recorded, and no much larger clone is one base off.

This sequence was found in an adult who received the AZD1222 COVID-19 vaccine. Specimen: peripheral blood, collected 28 days after the second AZD1222 dose. The chain joins TRBV5-1 to TRBJ2-7; no D gene is confidently identified. The bases are TGCGCCAGCGCCGACCAACCCGATATGTCGACCTACGAGCAGTACTTC. This sequence encodes CASADQPDMSTYEQYF.